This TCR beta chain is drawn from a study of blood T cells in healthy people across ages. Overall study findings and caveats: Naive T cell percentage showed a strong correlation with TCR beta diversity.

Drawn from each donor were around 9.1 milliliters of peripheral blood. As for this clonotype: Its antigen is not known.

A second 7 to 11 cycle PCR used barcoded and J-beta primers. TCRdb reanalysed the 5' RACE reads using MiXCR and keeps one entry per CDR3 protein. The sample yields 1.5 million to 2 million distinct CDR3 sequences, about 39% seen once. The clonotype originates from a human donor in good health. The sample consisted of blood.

As DNA, the CDR3 is TGTGCCATCAGGGCCGGGACAGGGGGCTCCTACGAGCAGTACTTC. Protein sequence: CAIRAGTGGSYEQYF. The rearrangement uses TRBV10-3 and TRBJ2-7, with TRBD1 matching 11 bases. The trim removed 6 bases at V and 0 bases at J, leaving 4 bases unmatched. CDR3 size: 15 residues. The V gene's germline CDR1 is ENHRY and CDR2 SYGVKD.